This TCR beta chain was recorded in a study of blood T cell repertoires in COVID-19. Study-level background: T cells, B-cell-depleted T cells, or PBMCs supplied cDNA or gDNA.

Original processing methods: Estimates of nucleated cell counts were drawn from the amplification of reference gene primers. Generated by immunoSEQ multiplex PCR, the TCRdb table keeps only in-frame clones and is missing some. V and J calls plus clone size are reproduced from that table; the DNA served to infer D and trimming. This table holds under 150,000 clones, 85% found once. Unmatched junction bases numbered 5, after V lost 0 bases and J lost 7 bases. CDR3 size: 15 residues. Germline V lookup: CDR1 SGHRS, CDR2 YFSETQ. Sequencing used peripheral blood. This chain connects TRBV5-1 to TRBJ1-1; TRBD1 aligns across 11 bases. The clonotype originates from a man aged 80 or over with acute or convalescent COVID-19. The CDR3: CASSLGRTGGDEAFF. CDR3 DNA sequence: TGCGCCAGCAGCTTGGGTAGGACAGGGGGCGATGAAGCTTTCTTT. Filled out from reference TRBV5-1 and TRBJ1-1, the complete variable domain reads KAGVTQTPRYLIKTRGQQVTLSCSPISGHRSVSWYQQTPGQGLQFLFEYFSETQRNKGNFPGRFSGRQFSNSRSEMNVSTLELGDSALYLCASSLGRTGGDEAFFGQGTRLTVV.